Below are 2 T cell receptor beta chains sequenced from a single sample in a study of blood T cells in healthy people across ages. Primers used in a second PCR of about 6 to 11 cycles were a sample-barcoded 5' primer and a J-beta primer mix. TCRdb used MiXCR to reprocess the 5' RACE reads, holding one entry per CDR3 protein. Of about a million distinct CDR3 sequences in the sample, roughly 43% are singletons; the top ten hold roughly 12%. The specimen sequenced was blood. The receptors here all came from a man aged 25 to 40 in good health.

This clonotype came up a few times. The CDR3 is CASSLRPGGNEQFF. DNA for the CDR3: TGTGCCAGCAGTTTACGACCAGGGGGGAATGAGCAGTTCTTC. J is TRBJ2-1 and V is TRBV6-6, with a possible D match to TRBD1 (7 bases). Germline CDR1 and CDR2: MNHNY and SVGAGI (reference sequence). The CDR3 loop spans 14 amino acids. With 4 bases removed from V and 7 bases from J, the gap between germline ends came to 14 bases.

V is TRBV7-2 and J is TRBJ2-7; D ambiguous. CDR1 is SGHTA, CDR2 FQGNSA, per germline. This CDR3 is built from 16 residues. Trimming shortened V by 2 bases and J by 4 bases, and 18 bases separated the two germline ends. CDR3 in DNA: TGTGCCAGCAGCTTACCCGTAGTTAGTTCGGCTTACGAGCAGTACTTC. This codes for CASSLPVVSSAYEQYF.